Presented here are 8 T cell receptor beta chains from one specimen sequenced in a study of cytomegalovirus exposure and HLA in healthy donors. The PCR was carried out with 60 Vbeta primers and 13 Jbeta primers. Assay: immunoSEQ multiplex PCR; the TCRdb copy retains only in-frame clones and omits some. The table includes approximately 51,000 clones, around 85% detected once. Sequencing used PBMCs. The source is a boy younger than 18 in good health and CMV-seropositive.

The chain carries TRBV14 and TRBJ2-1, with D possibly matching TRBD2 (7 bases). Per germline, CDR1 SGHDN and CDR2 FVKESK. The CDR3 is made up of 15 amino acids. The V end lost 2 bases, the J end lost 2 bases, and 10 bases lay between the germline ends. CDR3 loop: CASSQRGGPYNEQFF. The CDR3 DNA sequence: TGTGCCAGCAGCCAAAGGGGGGGTCCCTACAATGAGCAGTTCTTC.

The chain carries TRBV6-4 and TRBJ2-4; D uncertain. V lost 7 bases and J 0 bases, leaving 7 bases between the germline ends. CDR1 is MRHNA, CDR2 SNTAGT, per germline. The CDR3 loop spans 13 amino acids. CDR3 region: CASNRVAKNIQYF. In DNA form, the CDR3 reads TGTGCCAGCAACAGAGTAGCCAAAAACATTCAGTACTTC.

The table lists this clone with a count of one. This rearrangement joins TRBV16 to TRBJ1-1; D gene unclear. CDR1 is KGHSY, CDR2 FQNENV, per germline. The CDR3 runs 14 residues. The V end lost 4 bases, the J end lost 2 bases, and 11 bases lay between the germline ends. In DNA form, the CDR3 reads TGTGCCAGCAGCCCTAACCAGGTCAACACTGAAGCTTTCTTT. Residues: CASSPNQVNTEAFF.

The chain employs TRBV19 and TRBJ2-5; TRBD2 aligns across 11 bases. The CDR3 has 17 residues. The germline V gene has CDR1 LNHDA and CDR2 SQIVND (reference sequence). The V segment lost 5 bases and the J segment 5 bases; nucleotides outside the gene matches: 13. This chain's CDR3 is CASSPGATSGDSETQYF. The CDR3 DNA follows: TGTGCCAGTAGTCCCGGGGCGACTAGCGGGGATAGCGAGACCCAGTACTTC.

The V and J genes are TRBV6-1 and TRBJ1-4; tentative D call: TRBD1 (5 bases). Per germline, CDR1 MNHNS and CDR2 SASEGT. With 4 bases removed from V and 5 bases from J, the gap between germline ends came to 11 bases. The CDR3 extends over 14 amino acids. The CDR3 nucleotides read TGTGCCAGCAGTGCGGGGGACGGGAATGAAAAACTGTTTTTT. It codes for CASSAGDGNEKLFF.

The CDR3 here is CASTIAGVQETQYF. CDR3 sequence (DNA): TGTGCCAGCACAATAGCGGGGGTTCAAGAGACCCAGTACTTC. The genes are TRBV28 and TRBJ2-5; 9 nucleotides match TRBD2. The CDR3 covers 14 residues. Germline lookup yields CDR1 MDHEN and CDR2 SYDVKM. Trimming cost V 7 bases and J 2 bases; bases outside gene matches: 5.

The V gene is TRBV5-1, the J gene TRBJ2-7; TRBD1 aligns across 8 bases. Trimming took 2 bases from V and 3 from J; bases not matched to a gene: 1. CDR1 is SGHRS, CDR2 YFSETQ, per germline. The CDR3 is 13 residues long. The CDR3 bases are TGCGCCAGCAGCTTTACAGGGGGCTACGAGCAGTACTTC. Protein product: CASSFTGGYEQYF.

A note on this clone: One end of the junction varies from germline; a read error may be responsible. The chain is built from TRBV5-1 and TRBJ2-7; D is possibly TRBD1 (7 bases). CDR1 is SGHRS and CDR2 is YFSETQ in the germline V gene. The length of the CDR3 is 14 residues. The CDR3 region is CASSLEGARDEQYF. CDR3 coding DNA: TGCGCCAGCAGTTTGGAGGGGGCAAGGGACGAGCAGTACTTC.